What follows is one T cell receptor (beta chain) and its context. This entry comes from a study of T cells in Graves' hyperthyroidism and ophthalmopathy. The germline V gene encodes CDR1 MDHEN and CDR2 SYDVKM. The J segment lost 7 bases and the V segment lost 5 bases, leaving 7 bases of the junction unmatched. The CDR3 runs 14 residues. Amplification yielded TCR beta CDR3 regions, with RNA transcripts as the source. The primer set for the first-round RT-PCR of the TCR CDR3 was HTBI. One entry per CDR3 protein, called by TCRdb with MiXCR from the multiplex PCR reads. The top ten clones hold roughly 45% of a sample with 500,000 to 600,000 distinct CDR3 sequences, roughly 45% of them seen once.

The clonotype comes from an adult woman with Graves' disease, either hyperthyroidism or ophthalmopathy (not recorded which). Sample: peripheral blood or thyroid tissue (not recorded which). The chain uses TRBV28 and TRBJ1-5; 8 bases match TRBD1. The CDR3 region has the DNA TGTGCCAGCAGTCCGACAGGGGTGTTACAGCCCCAGCATTTT. This gives the protein CASSPTGVLQPQHF.